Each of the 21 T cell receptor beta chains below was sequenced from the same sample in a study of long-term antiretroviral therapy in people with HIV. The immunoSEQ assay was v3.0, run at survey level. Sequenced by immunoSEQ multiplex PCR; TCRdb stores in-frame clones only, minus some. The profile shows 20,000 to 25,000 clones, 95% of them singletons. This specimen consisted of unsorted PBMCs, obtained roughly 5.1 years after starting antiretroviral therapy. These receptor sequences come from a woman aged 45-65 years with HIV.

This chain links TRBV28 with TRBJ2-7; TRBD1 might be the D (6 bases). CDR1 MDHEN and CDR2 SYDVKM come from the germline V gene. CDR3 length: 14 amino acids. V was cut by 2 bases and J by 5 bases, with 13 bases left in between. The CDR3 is CASSLSTGSHEQYF. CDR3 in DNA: TGTGCCAGCAGTTTAAGTACAGGGAGTCACGAGCAGTACTTC.

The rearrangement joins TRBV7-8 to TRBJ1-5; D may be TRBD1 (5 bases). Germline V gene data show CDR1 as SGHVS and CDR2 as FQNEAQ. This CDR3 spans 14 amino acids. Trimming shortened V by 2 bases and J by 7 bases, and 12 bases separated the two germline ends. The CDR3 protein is CASSLNRKVQPQHF. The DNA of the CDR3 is TGTGCCAGCAGCTTAAACAGGAAAGTCCAGCCCCAGCATTTT.

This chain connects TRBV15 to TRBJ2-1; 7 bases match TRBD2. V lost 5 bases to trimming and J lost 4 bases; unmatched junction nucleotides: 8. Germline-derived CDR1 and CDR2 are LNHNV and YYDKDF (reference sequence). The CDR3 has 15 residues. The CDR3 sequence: CATSSSSGPYNEQFF. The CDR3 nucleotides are TGTGCCACCAGCTCCTCTAGCGGACCTTACAATGAGCAGTTCTTC.

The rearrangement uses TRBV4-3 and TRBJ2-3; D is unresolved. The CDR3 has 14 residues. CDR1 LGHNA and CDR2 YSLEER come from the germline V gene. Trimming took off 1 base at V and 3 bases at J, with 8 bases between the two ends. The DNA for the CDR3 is TGCGCCAGCAGCCAAGGCCTAAATACAGATACGCAGTATTTT. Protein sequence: CASSQGLNTDTQYF.

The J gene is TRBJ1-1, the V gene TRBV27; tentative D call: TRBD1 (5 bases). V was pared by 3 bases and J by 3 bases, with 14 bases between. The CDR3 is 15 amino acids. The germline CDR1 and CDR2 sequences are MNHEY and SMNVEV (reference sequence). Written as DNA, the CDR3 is TGTGCCAGCAGTTTGGCCCCGGGGGGTTACACTGAAGCTTTCTTT. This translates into CASSLAPGGYTEAFF.

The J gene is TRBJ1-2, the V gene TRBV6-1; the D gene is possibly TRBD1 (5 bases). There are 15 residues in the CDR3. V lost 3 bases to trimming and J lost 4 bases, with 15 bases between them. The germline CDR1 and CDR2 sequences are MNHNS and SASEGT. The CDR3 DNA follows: TGTGCCAGCAGTGAGGGGCATGGGGGGATCTATGGCTACACCTTC. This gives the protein CASSEGHGGIYGYTF.

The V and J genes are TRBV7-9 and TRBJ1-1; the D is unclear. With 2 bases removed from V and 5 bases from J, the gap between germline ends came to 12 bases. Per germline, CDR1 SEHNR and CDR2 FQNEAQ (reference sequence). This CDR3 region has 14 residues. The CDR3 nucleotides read TGTGCCAGCAGCTTAATAGGCGGTAAAACTGAAGCTTTCTTT. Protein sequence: CASSLIGGKTEAFF.

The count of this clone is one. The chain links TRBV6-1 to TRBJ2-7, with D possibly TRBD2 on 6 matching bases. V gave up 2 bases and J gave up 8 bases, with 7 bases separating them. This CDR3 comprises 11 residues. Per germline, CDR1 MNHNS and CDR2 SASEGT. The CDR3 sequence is CASSERGKQYF. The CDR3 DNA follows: TGTGCCAGCAGTGAACGGGGGAAGCAGTACTTC.

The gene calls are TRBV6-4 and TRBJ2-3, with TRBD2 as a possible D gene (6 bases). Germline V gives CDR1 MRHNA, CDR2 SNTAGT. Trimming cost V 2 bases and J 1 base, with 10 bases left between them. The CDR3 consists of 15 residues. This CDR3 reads CASSDPQRGTDTQYF. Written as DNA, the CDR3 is TGTGCCAGCAGTGACCCCCAGCGGGGCACAGATACGCAGTATTTT.

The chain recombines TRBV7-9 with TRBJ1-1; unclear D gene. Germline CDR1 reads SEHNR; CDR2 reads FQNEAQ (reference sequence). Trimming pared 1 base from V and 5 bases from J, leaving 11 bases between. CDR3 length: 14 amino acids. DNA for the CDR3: TGTGCCAGCAGCTTAGAAGATTCTTGGACTGAAGCTTTCTTT. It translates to CASSLEDSWTEAFF.

The CDR3 region has the DNA TGTGCCAGCAGCTTAGCTGGAGGGATCCCTAACAATGAGCAGTTCTTC. Residues: CASSLAGGIPNNEQFF. The chain couples TRBV7-2 to TRBJ2-1, with D tentatively TRBD2 (6 bases). The germline V gene has CDR1 SGHTA and CDR2 FQGNSA. This CDR3 comprises 16 residues. V lost 0 bases and J 5 bases, leaving 14 bases between the germline ends.

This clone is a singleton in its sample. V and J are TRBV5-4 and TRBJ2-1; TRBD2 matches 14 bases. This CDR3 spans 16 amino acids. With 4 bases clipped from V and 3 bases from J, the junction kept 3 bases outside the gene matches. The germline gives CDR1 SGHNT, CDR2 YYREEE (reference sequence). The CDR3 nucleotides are TGTGCCAGCAGCACGGGGACTAGCGGGAGCTACAATGAGCAGTTCTTC. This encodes CASSTGTSGSYNEQFF.

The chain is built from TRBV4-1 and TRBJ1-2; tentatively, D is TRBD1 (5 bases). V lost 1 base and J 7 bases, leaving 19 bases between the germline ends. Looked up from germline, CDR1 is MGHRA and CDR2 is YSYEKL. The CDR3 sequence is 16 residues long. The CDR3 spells CASSQAVGSVGGGYTF. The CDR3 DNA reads TGCGCCAGCAGCCAAGCGGTAGGGTCCGTCGGGGGTGGCTACACCTTC.

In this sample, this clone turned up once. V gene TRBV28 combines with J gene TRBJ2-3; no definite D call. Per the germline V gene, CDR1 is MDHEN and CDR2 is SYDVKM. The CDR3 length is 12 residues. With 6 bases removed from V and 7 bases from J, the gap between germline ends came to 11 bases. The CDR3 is CASSSVTNTQYF. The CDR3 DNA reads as TGTGCCAGCAGCTCGGTAACGAATACGCAGTATTTT.

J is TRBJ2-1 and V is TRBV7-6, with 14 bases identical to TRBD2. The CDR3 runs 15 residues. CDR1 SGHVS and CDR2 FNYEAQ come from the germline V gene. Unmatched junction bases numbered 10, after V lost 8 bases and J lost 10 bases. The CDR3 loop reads CASCSGTSGSGEQFF. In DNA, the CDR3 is TGTGCCAGCTGCTCCGGGACTAGCGGGAGTGGGGAGCAGTTCTTC.

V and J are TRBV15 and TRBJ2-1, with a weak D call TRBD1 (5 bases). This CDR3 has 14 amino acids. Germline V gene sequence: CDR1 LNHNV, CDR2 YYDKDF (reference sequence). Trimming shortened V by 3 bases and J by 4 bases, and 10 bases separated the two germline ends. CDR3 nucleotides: TGTGCCACCAGCAGTCCTGACAGTTACAATGAGCAGTTCTTC. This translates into CATSSPDSYNEQFF.

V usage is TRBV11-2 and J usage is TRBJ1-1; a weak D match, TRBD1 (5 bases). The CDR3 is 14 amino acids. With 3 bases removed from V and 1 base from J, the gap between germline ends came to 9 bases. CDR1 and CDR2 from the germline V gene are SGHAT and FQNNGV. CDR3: CASSFTGTNTEAFF. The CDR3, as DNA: TGTGCCAGCAGCTTTACAGGAACGAACACTGAAGCTTTCTTT.

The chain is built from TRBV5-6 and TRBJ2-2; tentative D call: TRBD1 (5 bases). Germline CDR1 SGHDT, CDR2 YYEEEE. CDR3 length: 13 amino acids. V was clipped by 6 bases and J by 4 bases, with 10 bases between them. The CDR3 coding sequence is TGTGCCAGCAAGGGGCAGATCACCGGGGAGCTGTTTTTT. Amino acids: CASKGQITGELFF.

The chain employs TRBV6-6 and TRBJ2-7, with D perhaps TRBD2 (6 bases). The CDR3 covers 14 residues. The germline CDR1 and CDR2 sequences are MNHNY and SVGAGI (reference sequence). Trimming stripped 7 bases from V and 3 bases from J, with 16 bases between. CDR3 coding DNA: TGTGCCAGCAAGGCTGGGACGGGAGTCTACGAGCAGTACTTC. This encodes CASKAGTGVYEQYF.

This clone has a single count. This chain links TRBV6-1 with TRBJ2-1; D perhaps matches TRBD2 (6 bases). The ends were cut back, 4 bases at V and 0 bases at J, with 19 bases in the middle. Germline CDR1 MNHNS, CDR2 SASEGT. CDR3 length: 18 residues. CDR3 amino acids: CASSGRGFSGSSYNEQFF. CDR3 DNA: TGTGCCAGCAGTGGCCGGGGTTTTAGCGGAAGCTCCTACAATGAGCAGTTCTTC.

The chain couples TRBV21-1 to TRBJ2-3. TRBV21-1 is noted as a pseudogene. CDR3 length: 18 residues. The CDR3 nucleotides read TGTGCCAGCAGCAAAGAAAGTGGCAGGGAGCATAGGACAGATACGCAGTATTTT. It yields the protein CASSKESGREHRTDTQYF.